Shown below are 11 T cell receptor beta chains from a single sample sequenced in a study of blood T cell repertoires in COVID-19. Sequencing used immunoSEQ multiplex PCR; TCRdb keeps in-frame clones, though not all of them. This sample yields 200,000 or so clones, of which about 80% are seen a single time; roughly 6.9% belongs to the top ten. The sample was PBMCs or T cells enriched from blood (not recorded which). These receptors all come from a middle-aged man who had recovered from COVID-19.

The V and J genes are TRBV5-1 and TRBJ1-4; D uncertain. Germline values: CDR1 SGHRS, CDR2 YFSETQ. The ends were cut back, 3 bases at V and 4 bases at J, with 13 bases in the middle. The CDR3 covers 15 residues. The CDR3 protein is CASSSGRGNNEKLFF. In nucleotides, the CDR3 is TGCGCCAGCAGCTCCGGTCGGGGTAATAATGAAAAACTGTTTTTT.

This chain joins TRBV7-2 and TRBJ1-2; 7 nucleotides agree with TRBD1. Trimming took 2 bases from V and 8 from J; bases not matched to a gene: 5. The CDR3 has 13 residues. Germline V gene lookup returns CDR1 SGHTA and CDR2 FQGNSA. The CDR3 loop is CASSLNRGDGYTF. The CDR3 DNA is TGTGCCAGCAGCTTAAACAGGGGAGACGGCTACACCTTC.

The J gene is TRBJ2-6, the V gene TRBV5-1, with D possibly being TRBD2 (6 bases). The CDR3 totals 17 residues. Trimming shortened V by 1 base and J by 4 bases, and 15 bases separated the two germline ends. The germline CDR1 and CDR2 sequences are SGHRS and YFSETQ. CDR3 sequence: CASSLQSGVIGANVLTF. Written as DNA, the CDR3 is TGCGCCAGCAGCTTGCAATCGGGGGTGATAGGGGCCAACGTCCTGACTTTC. Filled out from reference TRBV5-1 and TRBJ2-6, the complete variable domain reads KAGVTQTPRYLIKTRGQQVTLSCSPISGHRSVSWYQQTPGQGLQFLFEYFSETQRNKGNFPGRFSGRQFSNSRSEMNVSTLELGDSALYLCASSLQSGVIGANVLTFGAGSRLTVL.

This chain links TRBV6-4 with TRBJ2-4; TRBD2 matches 8 bases. This CDR3 region has 14 residues. The V and J ends lost 0 bases and 10 bases, in that order; junction bases with no gene match: 5. Germline CDR1 and CDR2: MRHNA and SNTAGT. CDR3 sequence: CASSDSNGRGIQYF. In DNA form, the CDR3 reads TGTGCCAGCAGTGACTCGAACGGGAGGGGGATTCAGTACTTC.

The chain links TRBV30 to TRBJ1-2; D unresolved. V was clipped by 0 bases and J by 4 bases, with 3 bases between them. The CDR3 extends over 11 amino acids. Germline V lookup: CDR1 GTSNPN, CDR2 SVGIG (reference sequence). The CDR3 nucleotides read TGTGCCTGGAGTGTCGGCTATGGCTACACCTTC. This translates into CAWSVGYGYTF.

This clone was observed a handful of times. This chain links TRBV7-2 with TRBJ2-3, with D possibly being TRBD2 (7 bases). The CDR3 loop spans 16 amino acids. Trimming shortened V by 3 bases and J by 0 bases, and 13 bases separated the two germline ends. CDR1 is SGHTA and CDR2 is FQGNSA in the germline V gene. The CDR3 loop reads CASSLGGLRSTDTQYF. The CDR3 DNA is TGTGCCAGCAGCTTGGGGGGGCTAAGGAGCACAGATACGCAGTATTTT.

This clone was counted once. Other DNA variants within this sample encode the same CDR3. J is TRBJ1-5 and V is TRBV6-5; TRBD1 might be the D (5 bases). The CDR3 consists of 14 residues. Between the trimmed V and J ends, which lost 6 bases and 4 bases, there was a span of 13 bases. Germline V gene lookup returns CDR1 MNHEY and CDR2 SVGAGI. The CDR3 loop is CASSSGLGNQPQHF. The CDR3 DNA reads TGTGCCAGCAGCTCGGGACTGGGGAATCAGCCCCAGCATTTT.

The chain employs TRBV6-1 and TRBJ2-6; the match to TRBD1 covers 11 bases. V lost 3 bases to trimming and J lost 9 bases; unmatched junction nucleotides: 13. Germline values: CDR1 MNHNS, CDR2 SASEGT. This CDR3 is built from 18 residues. This chain's CDR3 is CASSESRGQGEAYNVLTF. CDR3 coding DNA: TGTGCCAGCAGTGAGTCGAGGGGACAGGGGGAAGCCTACAACGTCCTGACTTTC.

V usage is TRBV10-2 and J usage is TRBJ1-6, with 9 positions matching TRBD1. Germline V gene sequence: CDR1 WSHSY, CDR2 SAAADI. The trim removed 4 bases at V and 6 bases at J, leaving 4 bases unmatched. CDR3 length equals 15 residues. The CDR3: CASSGGQGVNSPLHF. CDR3 nucleotides: TGCGCCAGCAGTGGGGGACAGGGCGTTAATTCACCCCTCCACTTT.

The V and J genes are TRBV11-2 and TRBJ2-5; D perhaps matches TRBD2 (7 bases). Trimming shortened V by 0 bases and J by 4 bases, and 12 bases separated the two germline ends. Germline V lookup: CDR1 SGHAT, CDR2 FQNNGV. The CDR3 is 15 amino acids. The CDR3: CASSLDRGGRETQYF. The CDR3 nucleotides read TGTGCCAGCAGCTTAGATCGCGGGGGCCGAGAGACCCAGTACTTC. The full variable domain, in which reference TRBV11-2 and TRBJ2-5 provide the parts outside the CDR3, is EAGVAQSPRYKIIEKRQSVAFWCNPISGHATLYWYQQILGQGPKLLIQFQNNGVVDDSQLPKDRFSAERLKGVDSTLKIQPAKLEDSAVYLCASSLDRGGRETQYFGPGTRLLVL.

The V and J genes are TRBV3-1 (or the pseudogene TRBV3-2) and TRBJ2-7; 7 positions match TRBD1. This CDR3 region has 13 residues. Trimming cost V 4 bases and J 5 bases; bases outside gene matches: 5. Germline CDR1 reads LGHDT; CDR2 reads YNNKEL (reference sequence). CDR3 amino acids: CASSRGQEHEQYF. CDR3 DNA: TGTGCCAGCAGCCGAGGACAGGAACACGAGCAGTACTTC.